This T cell receptor beta chain was captured by sequencing in a study of early T cells in non-severe SARS-CoV-2 infection. This clonotype was recorded many times. Molecules of cDNA were individually given unique molecular identifiers that were attached to them. TCRdb reprocessed the 5' RACE reads with MiXCR, giving one entry per CDR3 protein. The sample contains roughly 32,000 distinct CDR3 sequences, about 9.9% of which appear only once. The CDR3 contains 14 residues. V lost 5 bases, J lost 7 bases, and 9 bases stayed unmatched. V is TRBV12-3 or TRBV12-4 and J is TRBJ1-2; 8 nucleotides match TRBD1. This TCR came from an adult who was a healthcare worker with PCR-confirmed SARS-CoV-2 infection or an uninfected control (not recorded which). The sequencing input was whole blood. CDR3 bases: TGTGCCAGCAGTCCTAACCCGGACAGGGCTGGCTACACCTTC. As protein: CASSPNPDRAGYTF.